A single sample is the source of the 27 T cell receptor beta chains below, sequenced in a study of blood T cell repertoires in COVID-19. Here immunoSEQ multiplex PCR was the method, and the copy in TCRdb shows in-frame clones only, minus some. The table includes some 180,000 clones, roughly 80% detected once. The specimen sequenced was peripheral blood. The origin of the receptors is a man aged 55 to 70 with acute or convalescent COVID-19.

The chain joins TRBV9 to TRBJ2-6, with D uncertain. The CDR3 totals 14 residues. The germline V and J ends were trimmed by 3 bases and 0 bases, with 4 bases remaining between them. CDR1 is SGDLS, CDR2 YYNGEE, per germline. The CDR3 sequence: CASSASSGANVLTF. The CDR3 DNA reads as TGTGCCAGCAGCGCTTCCTCTGGGGCCAACGTCCTGACTTTC.

The chain combines TRBV28 with TRBJ2-4; D uncertain. In germline, CDR1 is MDHEN, CDR2 SYDVKM. The CDR3 has 16 residues. The ends were cut back, 5 bases at V and 0 bases at J, with 14 bases in the middle. The CDR3 DNA sequence: TGTGCCAGCAGTCCAGACGGGTTGCTAGCCAAAAACATTCAGTACTTC. This codes for CASSPDGLLAKNIQYF.

Worth noting for this clone: The same CDR3 is also encoded by other DNA sequences in this sample. V is TRBV9 and J is TRBJ2-1; perhaps TRBD2 as D (6 bases). V was clipped by 0 bases and J by 1 base, with 8 bases between them. Per the germline V gene, CDR1 is SGDLS and CDR2 is YYNGEE. This CDR3 region has 15 residues. DNA of the CDR3: TGTGCCAGCAGCGTAGTTGGGGGGTCCTACAATGAGCAGTTCTTC. Amino acids: CASSVVGGSYNEQFF. The full variable domain, completed using reference TRBV9 and TRBJ2-1, is DSGVTQTPKHLITATGQRVTLRCSPRSGDLSVYWYQQSLDQGLQFLIQYYNGEERAKGNILERFSAQQFPDLHSELNLSSLELGDSALYFCASSVVGGSYNEQFFGPGTRLTVL.

The genes are TRBV6-4 and TRBJ2-1, with 12 positions matching TRBD2. V lost 6 bases, J lost 4 bases, and 4 bases stayed unmatched. Germline V lookup: CDR1 MRHNA, CDR2 SNTAGT. The CDR3 is made up of 15 amino acids. This CDR3 is CASSRLAGEYNEQFF. Here the CDR3 DNA reads TGTGCCAGCAGCAGACTAGCGGGGGAGTACAATGAGCAGTTCTTC.

The chain joins TRBV4-2 to TRBJ2-7; TRBD1 matches 8 bases. This CDR3 comprises 16 residues. V shed 0 bases, J shed 7 bases, and the junction held 11 bases outside the gene matches. Germline V gene sequence: CDR1 LGHNA, CDR2 YNFKEQ. Here the CDR3 DNA reads TGTGCCAGCAGCCAAGAGTTCGGACAGGGATTCCGGGAGCAGTACTTC. It specifies CASSQEFGQGFREQYF.

The chain employs TRBV4-1 and TRBJ1-2; TRBD1 matches at 12 bases. Germline V CDR1 and CDR2: MGHRA, YSYEKL. This CDR3 is built from 16 residues. V lost 4 bases, J lost 8 bases, and 11 bases stayed unmatched. In nucleotides, the CDR3 is TGCGCCAGCAGCCTACCGGGACAGGGGGCCGCGGGAGGCTACACCTTC. It is translated as CASSLPGQGAAGGYTF.

The genes are TRBV2 and TRBJ2-2; 9 positions agree with TRBD2. CDR1 is SNHLY, CDR2 FYNNEI, per germline. The CDR3 is 16 amino acids. The J segment lost 5 bases and the V segment lost 4 bases, leaving 8 bases of the junction unmatched. CDR3 sequence (DNA): TGTGCCAGCAGTGGTCAAGCGGGAGGTGGGACCGGGGAGCTGTTTTTT. Protein: CASSGQAGGGTGELFF.

This clone was recorded a few times. The chain recombines TRBV12-2 with TRBJ2-2; TRBD2, as called in the table, went unchecked against the DNA. TRBV12-2 corresponds to a pseudogene. The CDR3 is 17 residues long. The CDR3 protein is CASRPPTSGRDTGELFF. CDR3 nucleotide sequence: TGTGCAAGTCGCCCACCCACTAGCGGGAGGGACACCGGGGAGCTGTTTTTT.

This clone has a handful of counts. The gene calls are TRBV25-1 and TRBJ1-5, with 10 bases identical to TRBD1. V was clipped by 2 bases and J by 6 bases; unmatched bases: 4. The CDR3 is 15 residues long. The germline gives CDR1 MGHDK, CDR2 SYGVNS. CDR3 loop: CASSETGTGVQPQHF. The CDR3 DNA sequence: TGTGCCAGCAGTGAAACCGGGACAGGGGTTCAGCCCCAGCATTTT.

This sequence joins TRBV6-5 and TRBJ2-3; no firm D call. CDR3 length: 11 residues. The V gene's germline CDR1 is MNHEY and CDR2 SVGAGI. Trimming took off 2 bases at V and 8 bases at J, with 5 bases between the two ends. CDR3 DNA: TGTGCCAGCAGTTACACGGGTACGCAGTATTTT. Protein product: CASSYTGTQYF.

This clone was seen just once. The chain links TRBV7-2 to TRBJ1-4, with no clear D. Trimming took off 0 bases at V and 7 bases at J, with 9 bases between the two ends. Germline values: CDR1 SGHTA, CDR2 FQGNSA. The CDR3 is made up of 14 amino acids. DNA for the CDR3: TGTGCCAGCAGCTTAGCTGGGTACAGTGAAAAACTGTTTTTT. Translated: CASSLAGYSEKLFF.

The chain combines TRBV12-3 or TRBV12-4 with TRBJ2-2; 8 nucleotides match TRBD2. The CDR3 is 12 amino acids. V was pared by 8 bases and J by 4 bases, with 0 bases of the junction left unmatched. DNA for the CDR3: TGTGCCAGCCGGGGGGGCACCGGGGAGCTGTTTTTT. Amino acid sequence: CASRGGTGELFF.

V usage is TRBV5-4 and J usage is TRBJ2-1, with 9 bases that match TRBD1. J gave up 4 bases and V 6 bases, and 8 bases lay outside the gene matches. Germline-derived CDR1 and CDR2 are SGHNT and YYREEE (reference sequence). CDR3 length: 15 amino acids. CDR3 residues: CASNPYGTGYNEQFF. The CDR3 DNA follows: TGTGCCAGCAACCCATACGGGACAGGGTACAATGAGCAGTTCTTC.

The rearrangement links TRBV11-2 to TRBJ1-1; tentatively, D is TRBD1 (5 bases). Germline CDR1 reads SGHAT; CDR2 reads FQNNGV. CDR3 size: 14 residues. The ends were cut back, 3 bases at V and 4 bases at J, with 12 bases in the middle. CDR3 loop: CASSLPWGGTEAFF. In DNA, the CDR3 is TGTGCCAGCAGCTTGCCTTGGGGGGGCACTGAAGCTTTCTTT. The complete variable domain, with remaining parts taken from reference TRBV11-2 and TRBJ1-1, reads EAGVAQSPRYKIIEKRQSVAFWCNPISGHATLYWYQQILGQGPKLLIQFQNNGVVDDSQLPKDRFSAERLKGVDSTLKIQPAKLEDSAVYLCASSLPWGGTEAFFGQGTRLTVV.

V gene TRBV9 combines with J gene TRBJ1-6, with 8 bases aligning to TRBD1. Germline lookup yields CDR1 SGDLS and CDR2 YYNGEE. This CDR3 region has 14 residues. Trimming at V came to 4 bases and at J to 8 bases, leaving 5 bases not matched to a gene. The CDR3 DNA sequence: TGTGCCAGCAGCAGTACAGGGGGAGATTCACCCCTCCACTTT. It translates to CASSSTGGDSPLHF.

This chain connects TRBV6-6 to TRBJ1-5; a possible D gene is TRBD1 (5 bases). From germline, CDR1 is MNHNY and CDR2 SVGAGI (reference sequence). V was shortened by 2 bases and J by 0 bases, with 8 bases between the two germline ends. CDR3 length: 15 residues. The CDR3 nucleotides read TGTGCCAGCAGTTACGGTCAGGGTAGCAATCAGCCCCAGCATTTT. Protein sequence: CASSYGQGSNQPQHF.

V gene TRBV18 combines with J gene TRBJ2-3; 7 positions match TRBD2. The CDR3 runs to 16 residues. In germline, CDR1 is KGHSH, CDR2 LQKENI. V gave up 0 bases and J gave up 2 bases; unmatched junction bases: 5. CDR3 nucleotide sequence: TGTGCCAGCTCACCACCGACGGGGGGTATCACAGATACGCAGTATTTT. Protein: CASSPPTGGITDTQYF.

The sample holds a few counts of this clone. The CDR3 sequence is CAISDSGGGEAFF. In DNA form, the CDR3 reads TGTGCCATCAGTGACTCAGGGGGTGGTGAAGCTTTCTTT. The gene calls are TRBV10-3 and TRBJ1-1, with 7 bases matching TRBD1. V shed 3 bases and J 7 bases; nucleotides not matched to a gene: 5. CDR1 is ENHRY, CDR2 SYGVKD, per germline. This CDR3 has 13 residues.

This sequence joins TRBV6-5 and TRBJ1-1; TRBD1 is a possible D gene (6 bases). CDR3 length: 14 amino acids. The germline V and J ends were trimmed by 2 bases and 4 bases, with 11 bases remaining between them. Germline V gene lookup returns CDR1 MNHEY and CDR2 SVGAGI. This CDR3 reads CASSYAGASTEAFF. The CDR3 bases are TGTGCCAGCAGTTACGCAGGGGCCAGCACTGAAGCTTTCTTT.

The rearrangement links TRBV3-1 (or the pseudogene TRBV3-2) to TRBJ2-3, with TRBD2 matching 10 bases. The germline V gene encodes CDR1 LGHDT and CDR2 YNNKEL (reference sequence). CDR3 size: 16 residues. V lost 3 bases and J lost 0; bases outside the gene matches: 3. CDR3 bases: TGTGCCAGCAGCCACCGAGCGGGGGGGAGCACAGATACGCAGTATTTT. Its protein is CASSHRAGGSTDTQYF.

The chain employs TRBV19 and TRBJ2-3, with 8 bases that match TRBD2. This CDR3 is 17 amino acids long. CDR1 LNHDA and CDR2 SQIVND come from the germline V gene (reference sequence). V lost 10 bases to trimming and J lost 0 bases; unmatched junction nucleotides: 15. The CDR3 sequence: CATRAGGRPLSTDTQYF. CDR3 nucleotides: TGTGCCACCAGGGCGGGGGGCCGCCCCCTTAGCACAGATACGCAGTATTTT.

A few counts support this clone. The rearrangement links TRBV10-3 to TRBJ2-2; TRBD2 is a possible D gene (6 bases). Germline-derived CDR1 and CDR2 are ENHRY and SYGVKD. This CDR3 is 14 amino acids long. Trimming cost V 6 bases and J 7 bases, with 15 bases left between them. The CDR3 DNA sequence: TGTGCCATCAGGGGGGACTCGACACACGGGGAGCTGTTTTTT. This encodes CAIRGDSTHGELFF.

The chain uses TRBV2 and TRBJ1-2; 8 bases are a match to TRBD1. V shed 1 base, J shed 5 bases, and the junction held 12 bases outside the gene matches. This CDR3 has 17 amino acids. Looked up from germline, CDR1 is SNHLY and CDR2 is FYNNEI. As DNA, the CDR3 is TGTGCCAGCAGTGAAGGACCAGACAGGGGAGGGCTTTATGGCTACACCTTC. Translating it yields CASSEGPDRGGLYGYTF.

This clone was seen only a few times. CDR3 in amino acids: CASSPGTASWWGEAFF. CDR3 in DNA: TGTGCCAGCAGCCCCGGGACAGCGTCTTGGTGGGGTGAAGCTTTCTTT. The V and J genes are TRBV9 and TRBJ1-1, with TRBD1 identical over 7 bases. CDR1 and CDR2 from the germline V gene are SGDLS and YYNGEE. The ends lost 4 bases at V and 7 bases at J; junction bases unmatched: 16. CDR3 length: 16 amino acids.

The V and J genes are TRBV5-6 and TRBJ2-1; no reliable D call. This CDR3 is built from 12 residues. V was cut by 0 bases and J by 8 bases, with 6 bases left in between. Germline V lookup: CDR1 SGHDT, CDR2 YYEEEE. Here the CDR3 reads CASSLGGDEQFF. The CDR3 coding sequence is TGTGCCAGCAGCTTGGGAGGCGATGAGCAGTTCTTC. Using reference TRBV5-6 and TRBJ2-1 for the parts outside the CDR3, the full variable domain is DAGVTQSPTHLIKTRGQQVTLRCSPKSGHDTVSWYQQALGQGPQFIFQYYEEEERQRGNFPDRFSGHQFPNYSSELNVNALLLGDSALYLCASSLGGDEQFFGPGTRLTVL.

The chain carries TRBV6-5 and TRBJ1-5, with D maybe TRBD1 (5 bases). CDR1 and CDR2 (germline): MNHEY, SVGAGI. V was pared by 0 bases and J by 7 bases, with 13 bases between. The CDR3 runs to 15 residues. The CDR3: CASSYSLQGGQPQHF. DNA of the CDR3: TGTGCCAGCAGTTACTCGCTCCAGGGAGGCCAGCCCCAGCATTTT.

This chain uses TRBV11-1 with TRBJ1-1, with 8 bases fitting TRBD1. The CDR3 has 15 amino acids. Trimming removed 1 base from V and 5 bases from J; junction bases left unmatched: 6. Per germline, CDR1 SGHAT and CDR2 FQDESV (reference sequence). The CDR3 region is CASSLEGQGWTEAFF. CDR3 coding DNA: TGTGCCAGCAGCTTAGAAGGACAGGGATGGACTGAAGCTTTCTTT.